This T cell receptor beta chain was identified during a study of cytomegalovirus exposure and HLA in healthy donors. Germline CDR1 LNHDA, CDR2 SQIVND (reference sequence). The germline V and J ends were trimmed by 5 bases and 7 bases, with 15 bases remaining between them. CDR3 size: 14 residues. PCR used 60 Vbeta primers and 13 Jbeta primers. The protocol was immunoSEQ multiplex PCR, while the TCRdb copy is restricted to in-frame clones and leaves out a portion. The sample holds 95,000 to 110,000 clones, 81% seen once. Sequencing used PBMCs. The V and J genes are TRBV19 and TRBJ1-5; tentatively, D is TRBD1 (5 bases). The TCR originated in a man younger than 40 in good health and CMV-seronegative. The CDR3 spells CASSLPGNGQPQHF. The DNA of the CDR3 is TGTGCCAGTAGTCTTCCAGGGAACGGGCAGCCCCAGCATTTT.